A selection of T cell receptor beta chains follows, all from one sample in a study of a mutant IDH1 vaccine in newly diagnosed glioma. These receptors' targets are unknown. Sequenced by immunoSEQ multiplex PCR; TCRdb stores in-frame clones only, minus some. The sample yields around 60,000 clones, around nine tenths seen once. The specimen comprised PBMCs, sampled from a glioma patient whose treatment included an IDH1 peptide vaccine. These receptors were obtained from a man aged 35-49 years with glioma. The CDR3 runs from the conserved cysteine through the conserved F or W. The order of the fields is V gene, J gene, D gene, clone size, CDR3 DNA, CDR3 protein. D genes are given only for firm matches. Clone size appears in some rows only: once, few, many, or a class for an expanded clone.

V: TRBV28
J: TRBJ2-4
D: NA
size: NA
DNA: TGTGCCAGCAGCCTCACAGGGGAGGGGGACATTCAGTACTTC
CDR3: CASSLTGEGDIQYF

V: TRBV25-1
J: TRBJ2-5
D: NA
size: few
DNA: TGTGCCAGCACAGACCGGACGTTTCGGGAGACCCAGTACTTC
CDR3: CASTDRTFRETQYF

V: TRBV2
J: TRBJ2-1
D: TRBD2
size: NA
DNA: TGTGCCAGCAAAGGGACTAGCGGGAGGGGTTCCTACAATGAGCAGTTCTTC
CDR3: CASKGTSGRGSYNEQFF

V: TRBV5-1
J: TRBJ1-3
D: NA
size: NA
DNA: TGCGCCAGCAGCTTGGTTCAGCCGGACTCTGGAAACACCATATATTTT
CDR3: CASSLVQPDSGNTIYF

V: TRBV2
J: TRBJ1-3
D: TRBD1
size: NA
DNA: TGTGCCAGCAGTCGGGACAGCTCTGGAAACACCATATATTTT
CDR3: CASSRDSSGNTIYF

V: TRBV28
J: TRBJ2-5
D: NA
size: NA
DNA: TGTGCCAGCAGTTGGTCAGGGACCTTCCAAGAGACCCAGTACTTC
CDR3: CASSWSGTFQETQYF

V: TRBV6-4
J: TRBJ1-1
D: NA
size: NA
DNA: TGTGCCAGCAGTGTAGAGGCAGGAGCTGAAGCTTTCTTT
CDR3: CASSVEAGAEAFF

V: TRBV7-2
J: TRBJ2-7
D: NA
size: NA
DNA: TGTGCCAGCAGCTTATCCAGGGTCCCCTACGAGCAGTACTTC
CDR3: CASSLSRVPYEQYF

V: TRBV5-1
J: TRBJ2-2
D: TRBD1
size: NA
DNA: TGCGCCAGCAGCCCGGGACAGGGGGCTAGCGGGGAGCTGTTTTTT
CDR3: CASSPGQGASGELFF

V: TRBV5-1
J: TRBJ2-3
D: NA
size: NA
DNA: TGCGCCAGCAGCTTCCGGGCTGGTACAGATACGCAGTATTTT
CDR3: CASSFRAGTDTQYF

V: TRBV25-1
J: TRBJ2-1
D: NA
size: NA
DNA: TGTGCCAGCAGAAAGGGAAATGAGCAGTTCTTC
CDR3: CASRKGNEQFF

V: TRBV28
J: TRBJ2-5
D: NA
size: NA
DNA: TGTGCCAGCAATTCATCTCGGGAGACCCAGTACTTC
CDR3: CASNSSRETQYF

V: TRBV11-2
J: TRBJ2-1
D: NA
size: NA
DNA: TGTGCCAGCAGCTTTATTATCAATGAGCAGTTCTTC
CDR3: CASSFIINEQFF

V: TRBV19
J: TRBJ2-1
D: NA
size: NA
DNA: TGTGCCAGTACTAAAAAAGGGGGGACCTTATCCTACAATGAGCAGTTCTTC
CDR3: CASTKKGGTLSYNEQFF

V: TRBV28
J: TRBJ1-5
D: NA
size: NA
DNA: TGTGCCAGCACCCCGGATAGCAATCAGCCCCAGCATTTT
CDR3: CASTPDSNQPQHF

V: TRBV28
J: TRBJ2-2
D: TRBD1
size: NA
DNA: TGTGCCAGCAGTTTATTTGCAGGGGGATTATTGGCCGGGGAGCTGTTTTTT
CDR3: CASSLFAGGLLAGELFF

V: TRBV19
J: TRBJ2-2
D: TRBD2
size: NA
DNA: TGTGCCAGTACGGAGCGGGGGGTGGCGTTACCCGGGGAGCTGTTTTTT
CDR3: CASTERGVALPGELFF

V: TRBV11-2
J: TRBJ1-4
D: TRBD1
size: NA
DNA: TGTGCCAGCAGCTTAGAGGCAGGGGGGGACGAAAAACTGTTTTTT
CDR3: CASSLEAGGDEKLFF

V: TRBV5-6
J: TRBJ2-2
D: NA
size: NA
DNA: TGTGCCAGCAGCCAACGACTAGTCTTCTCAACCGGGGAGCTGTTTTTT
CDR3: CASSQRLVFSTGELFF

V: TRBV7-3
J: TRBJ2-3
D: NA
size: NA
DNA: TGTGCCAGCAGCCACCAGCGGACGTCTAGCACAGATACGCAGTATTTT
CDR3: CASSHQRTSSTDTQYF

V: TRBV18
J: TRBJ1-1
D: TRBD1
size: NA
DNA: TGTGCCAGCTCTGAGGGGGCTCGGACTGAAGCTTTCTTT
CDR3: CASSEGARTEAFF

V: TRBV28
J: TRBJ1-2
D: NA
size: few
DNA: TGTGCCAGCAGAGGAGGCCGGTTCTATGGCTACACCTTC
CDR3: CASRGGRFYGYTF

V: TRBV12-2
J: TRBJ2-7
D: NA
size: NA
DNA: TGTGCAAGTCGCTTCGGGACTAGCGAGTCCTACGAGCAGTACTTC
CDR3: CASRFGTSESYEQYF

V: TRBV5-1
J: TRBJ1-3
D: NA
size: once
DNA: TGCGCCAGCAGCTCCAGCCCCCAAGGGACGGCTGGAAACACCATATATTTT
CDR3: CASSSSPQGTAGNTIYF

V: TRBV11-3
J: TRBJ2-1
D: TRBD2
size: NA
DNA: TGTGCCAGCAGCTTAGCAGCGGGAGGTGAGCAGTTCTTC
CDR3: CASSLAAGGEQFF

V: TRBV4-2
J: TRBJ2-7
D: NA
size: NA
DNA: TGTGCCAGCAGCCCTGGTAGACAGACAATCGAGCAGTACTTC
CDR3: CASSPGRQTIEQYF

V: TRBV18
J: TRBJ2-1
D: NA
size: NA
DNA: TGTGCCAGCTCACCGGGTTCTGAGCAGTTCTTC
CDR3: CASSPGSEQFF

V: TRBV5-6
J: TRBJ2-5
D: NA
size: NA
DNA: TGTGCCAGCAGCTTGGAGCTCCGGGGTGGGGAGACCCAGTACTTC
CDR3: CASSLELRGGETQYF

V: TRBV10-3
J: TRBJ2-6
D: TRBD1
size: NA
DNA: TGTGCCATTTCACAGGGGGCTCCCTCCTCTGGGGCCAACGTCCTGACTTTC
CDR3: CAISQGAPSSGANVLTF

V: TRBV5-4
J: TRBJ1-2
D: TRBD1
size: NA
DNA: TGTGCCAGCAGCGTTCCGAATGCTCCAGGGGGGAAATATGGCTACACCTTC
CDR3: CASSVPNAPGGKYGYTF

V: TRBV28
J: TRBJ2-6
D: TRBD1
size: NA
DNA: TGTGCCAGCAGTTCCGACAGGGTGTGGGCTGGGGCCAACGTCCTGACTTTC
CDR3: CASSSDRVWAGANVLTF

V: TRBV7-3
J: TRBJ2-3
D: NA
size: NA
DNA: TGTGCCAGCAGCGCTACAAACACAGATACGCAGTATTTT
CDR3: CASSATNTDTQYF

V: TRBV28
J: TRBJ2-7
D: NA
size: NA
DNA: TGTGCCAGCAGTTTCCCCGACAGGTACCTCGAAGGGCAGTACTTC
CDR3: CASSFPDRYLEGQYF

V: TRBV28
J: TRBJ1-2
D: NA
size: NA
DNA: TGTGCATCCAAGGGTGGAGGGGCAAGCGGCTACACCTTC
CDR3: CASKGGGASGYTF

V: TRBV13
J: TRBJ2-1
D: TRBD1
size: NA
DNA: TGTGCCAGCAGCTCTATTGGACAGGCCTACAATGAGCAGTTCTTC
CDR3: CASSSIGQAYNEQFF

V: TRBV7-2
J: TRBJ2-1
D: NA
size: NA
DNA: TGTGCCAGCTCGAGGGGAGACCACAATGAGCAGTTCTTC
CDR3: CASSRGDHNEQFF

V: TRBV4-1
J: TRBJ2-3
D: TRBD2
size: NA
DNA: TGCGCCAGCAGCCAAGATACTAGCGGGGGGGCCGACTTCACAGATACGCAGTATTTT
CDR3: CASSQDTSGGADFTDTQYF

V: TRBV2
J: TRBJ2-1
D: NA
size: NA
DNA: TGTGCCAGCAGTGAAGTAAGGTACAATGAGCAGTTCTTC
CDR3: CASSEVRYNEQFF

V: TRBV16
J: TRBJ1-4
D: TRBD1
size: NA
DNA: TGTGCCAGCAGTCGAACAGGGGATGGTAATGAAAAACTGTTTTTT
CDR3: CASSRTGDGNEKLFF

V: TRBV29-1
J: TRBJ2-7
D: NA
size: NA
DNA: TGCAGCGTTGGTGACGGAATTTACGAGCAGTACTTC
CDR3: CSVGDGIYEQYF

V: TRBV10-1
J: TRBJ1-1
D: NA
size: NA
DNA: TGCGCCAGCAGTGAGTCTAGCCGGTTGAACACTGAAGCTTTCTTT
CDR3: CASSESSRLNTEAFF

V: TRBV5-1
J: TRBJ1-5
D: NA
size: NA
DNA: TGCGCCAGCAGCTTGACAGGAGGCCAGCCCCAGCATTTT
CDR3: CASSLTGGQPQHF

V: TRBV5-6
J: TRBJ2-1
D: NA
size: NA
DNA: TGTGCCAGCAGCCCCCTCGCAGGGTCTCACAATGAGCAGTTCTTC
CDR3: CASSPLAGSHNEQFF

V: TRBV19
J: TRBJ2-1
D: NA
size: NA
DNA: TGTGCCAGTAGTAGGCTGGGTCTCCCCGGCAACAATGAGCAGTTCTTC
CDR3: CASSRLGLPGNNEQFF

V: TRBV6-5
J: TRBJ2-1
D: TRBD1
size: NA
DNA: TGTGCCAGCAGCCGGGGACAGGTCTCCTACAATGAGCAGTTCTTC
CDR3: CASSRGQVSYNEQFF

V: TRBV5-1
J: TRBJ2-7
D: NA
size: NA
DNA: TGCGCCAGCAGCTTGGAGGCCCACAGCTACGAGCAGTACTTC
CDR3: CASSLEAHSYEQYF

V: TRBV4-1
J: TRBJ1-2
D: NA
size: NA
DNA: TGCGCCAGCAGCCAGGGCCTAAGACAGGAGGAGTTTGGCTACACCTTC
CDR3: CASSQGLRQEEFGYTF

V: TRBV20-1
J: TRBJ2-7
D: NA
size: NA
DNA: TGCAGTGCTAAATGGGCCTACGAGCAGTACTTC
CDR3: CSAKWAYEQYF

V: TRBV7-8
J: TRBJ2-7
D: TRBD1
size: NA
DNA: TGTGCCAGCAGCTGGTCGGGACAGGGAGGGTACGAGCAGTACTTC
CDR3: CASSWSGQGGYEQYF

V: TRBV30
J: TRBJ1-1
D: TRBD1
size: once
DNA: TGTGCCTGGAGGTCGGGACAGCCGAACACTGAAGCTTTCTTT
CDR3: CAWRSGQPNTEAFF

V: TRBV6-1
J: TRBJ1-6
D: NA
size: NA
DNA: TGTGCCAGCAGTGAAAAGCCGCACGGGGGGCTAGGTAATTCACCCCTCCACTTT
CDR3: CASSEKPHGGLGNSPLHF

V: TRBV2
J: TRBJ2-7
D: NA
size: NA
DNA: TGTGCCAGCAGGCAAACCTACTACGAGCAGTACTTC
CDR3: CASRQTYYEQYF

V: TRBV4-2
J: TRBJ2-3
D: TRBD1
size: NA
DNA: TGTGCCAGCAGCCAAGTCGACAGGGGTGCAGATACGCAGTATTTT
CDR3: CASSQVDRGADTQYF

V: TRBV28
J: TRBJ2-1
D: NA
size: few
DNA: TGTGCCAGCAGTTTGGCAGATCTATACAATGAGCAGTTCTTC
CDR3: CASSLADLYNEQFF

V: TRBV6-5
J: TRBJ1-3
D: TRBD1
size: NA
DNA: TGTGCCAGCAGTTACTCGGACAGGGCGAGTGGAAACACCATATATTTT
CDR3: CASSYSDRASGNTIYF